This T cell receptor (beta chain) was documented in a study of blood T cell repertoires in COVID-19. On the study more broadly: Whether acute or convalescent, the COVID-19 samples came from the United States, Italy and Spain.

Seattle patient enrollment occurred during active infection, with longitudinal follow-up thereafter. Original handling: How many nucleated cells were present was estimated from reference gene primer amplification. The method was immunoSEQ multiplex PCR; TCRdb's version includes in-frame clones alone and lacks a portion of them. Clonal size and the V and J genes are those of that table, whereas D and trimming came from the DNA. The sample lists about 160,000 clones, around 79% occurring once. This CDR3 spans 16 amino acids. CDR1 is KGHDR and CDR2 is SFDVKD in the germline V gene. V lost 0 bases and J lost 6, with 14 bases in between.

This TCR came from a woman aged 55-70 years with COVID-19, enrolled during active disease. This chain links TRBV24-1 with TRBJ2-1, with D perhaps matching TRBD2 (6 bases). The material sequenced was peripheral blood. The CDR3 bases are TGTGCCACCAGTGATTTGGGGGGGAAAATGGGCAATGAGCAGTTCTTC. Residues: CATSDLGGKMGNEQFF.